This TCR beta chain is from a study of CD8 T cells in ankylosing spondylitis. This clonotype has more than one count but fewer than ten. Its matching antigen is unknown. Generation of TCR beta libraries employed quantitative 5'-RACE incorporating molecular barcodes. TCRdb processed the 5' RACE reads anew with MiXCR; each CDR3 protein has one entry. The table lists approximately 340,000 distinct CDR3 sequences, under 15% of them singletons, with roughly 1.1% in the top ten. Per the germline V gene, CDR1 is DFQATT and CDR2 is SNEGSKA (reference sequence). The CDR3 is 13 residues long. Trimming cost V 6 bases and J 3 bases; bases outside gene matches: 6. Study-level findings and limits: With a CD8+ phenotype, disease-linked clones were relatively rare in peripheral blood. Within matched ankylosing spondylitis synovial fluid, disease-linked clones were reportedly significantly enriched. Reports of some motif variants in reactive arthritis synovial fluid and blood predate this one.

Sequenced sample: blood, either unsorted or a sorted T cell fraction (not recorded which). The sequence was collected from a male donor with ankylosing spondylitis or in good health (not recorded which). The gene calls are TRBV20-1 and TRBJ1-1, with 8 positions matching TRBD1. Here the CDR3 reads CSARDRYDTEAFF. For the CDR3, the DNA is TGCAGTGCCCGGGACAGGTACGACACTGAAGCTTTCTTT.